Listed here are 30 T cell receptor beta chains from one sample, sequenced in a study of shared T cell receptors in the human thymus. TCRdb keeps only in-frame clones here, not all; method: immunoSEQ multiplex PCR. The table records about 540,000 clones, about four fifths of them present only once. Another study also made use of these data, one on human thymus T cells.

The sequencing sample was made of thymocytes. The source is a boy under two years old with a congenital heart defect.

This clone was recorded only once. The chain employs TRBV30 and TRBJ2-2, with 8 bases lining up with TRBD1. The J segment lost 4 bases and the V segment lost 1 base, leaving 5 bases of the junction unmatched. The CDR3 has 15 amino acids. CDR1 and CDR2 (germline): GTSNPN, SVGIG (reference sequence). Here the CDR3 DNA reads TGTGCCTGGAGTGAAGAGACAGGGGTCACCGGGGAGCTGTTTTTT. This encodes CAWSEETGVTGELFF.

This clone was recorded once. V is TRBV4-1 and J is TRBJ2-7, with D tentatively TRBD2 (6 bases). The length of the CDR3 is 15 residues. V dropped 1 base and J dropped 6 bases, with 16 bases sitting between them. CDR1 is MGHRA and CDR2 is YSYEKL in the germline V gene. The CDR3 loop reads CASSQAREKGLEQYF. The CDR3 nucleotides are TGCGCCAGCAGCCAAGCCCGGGAGAAGGGGCTCGAGCAGTACTTC.

CDR3 sequence: CASSLGLSLDEQFF. CDR3 sequence (DNA): TGTGCCAGCAGCTTAGGACTATCCTTGGATGAGCAGTTCTTC. The rearrangement joins TRBV11-2 to TRBJ2-1, with D perhaps TRBD2 (5 bases). Germline V gene lookup returns CDR1 SGHAT and CDR2 FQNNGV. This CDR3 has 14 residues. V was cut by 1 base and J by 8 bases, with 12 bases left in between.

CDR3 bases: TGTGCCAGCAGCCTTAGCTCCTACGAGCAGTACTTC. Translating gives CASSLSSYEQYF. The genes are TRBV13 and TRBJ2-7; D remains unclear. This CDR3 spans 12 amino acids. V gave up 5 bases and J gave up 0 bases, with 5 bases separating them. Looked up from germline, CDR1 is PRHDT and CDR2 is FYEKMQ (reference sequence).

The genes are TRBV6-5 and TRBJ1-3, with a tentative D call TRBD1 (6 bases). This CDR3 spans 15 amino acids. The germline V gene has CDR1 MNHEY and CDR2 SVGAGI. V shed 6 bases and J shed 0 bases, with 12 bases lying between them. CDR3 coding DNA: TGTGCCAGCAGAGGTCCAGGGGCCTCTGGAAACACCATATATTTT. As protein: CASRGPGASGNTIYF.

The chain joins TRBV11-1 to TRBJ2-3; the D is unclear. CDR1 is SGHAT, CDR2 FQDESV, per germline (reference sequence). Trimming removed 3 bases from V and 3 bases from J, with 4 bases in between. The CDR3 contains 12 residues. CDR3 sequence (DNA): TGTGCCAGCAGCTTGGAGACAGATACGCAGTATTTT. Protein sequence: CASSLETDTQYF.

The chain recombines TRBV5-4 with TRBJ2-1, with 9 bases identical to TRBD1. CDR1 is SGHNT and CDR2 is YYREEE in the germline V gene (reference sequence). This CDR3 spans 20 amino acids. V lost 3 bases, J lost 8 bases, and 24 bases stayed unmatched. Here the CDR3 DNA reads TGTGCCAGCAGCTCCTGTACAGGGGGCGGAGTATCCTTGAGTATGGATGAGCAGTTCTTC. Translated, it gives CASSSCTGGGVSLSMDEQFF.

The rearrangement joins TRBV4-3 to TRBJ1-2; possibly TRBD1 for D (5 bases). CDR1 LGHNA and CDR2 YSLEER come from the germline V gene. The V gene lost 4 bases and the J gene lost 2 bases, with 17 bases spanning the gap. The CDR3 has 16 amino acids. As DNA, the CDR3 is TGCGCCAGCAGCCGATCCCGACAGAAGGGAAACTATGGCTACACCTTC. Translated: CASSRSRQKGNYGYTF.

The chain carries TRBV4-3 and TRBJ2-7; 15 bases agree with TRBD2. J lost 6 bases, V lost 1 base, and 7 bases had no gene match. CDR1 is LGHNA and CDR2 is YSLEER in the germline V gene. The CDR3 is made up of 17 amino acids. CDR3 in amino acids: CASSQAWTSGRASEQYF. The CDR3 DNA is TGCGCCAGCAGCCAAGCCTGGACTAGCGGGAGGGCGAGCGAGCAGTACTTC.

This clone occurred a few times. This chain links TRBV6-1 with TRBJ2-1; TRBD2 is a possible D gene (5 bases). The V end was cut by 1 base, the J end by 6 bases, with 16 bases between. The CDR3 runs 16 residues. Germline loops: CDR1 MNHNS, CDR2 SASEGT. CDR3 residues: CASSEVGVWDPNEQFF. The CDR3 DNA sequence: TGTGCCAGCAGTGAAGTGGGAGTATGGGATCCCAATGAGCAGTTCTTC.

This rearrangement joins TRBV30 to TRBJ2-3; the match to TRBD2 covers 12 bases. The CDR3 covers 15 residues. V was pared by 3 bases and J by 2 bases, with 3 bases of the junction left unmatched. The germline CDR1 and CDR2 sequences are GTSNPN and SVGIG (reference sequence). The CDR3 is CAWSRTSGNTDTQYF. In DNA, the CDR3 is TGTGCCTGGAGCCGGACTAGCGGGAACACAGATACGCAGTATTTT.

The genes are TRBV27 and TRBJ2-7; D possibly corresponds to TRBD2 (11 bases). CDR3 size: 17 residues. Trimming removed 8 bases at V and 2 bases at J, with 25 bases between. From germline, CDR1 is MNHEY and CDR2 SMNVEV (reference sequence). CDR3 bases: TGTGCCAGCGGGACAGGGGCCGGGACTAGCGGTCCCTACGAGCAGTACTTC. It encodes CASGTGAGTSGPYEQYF.

The J gene is TRBJ2-3, the V gene TRBV7-9; TRBD2 might be the D (5 bases). The CDR3 is 16 amino acids. The germline V gene encodes CDR1 SEHNR and CDR2 FQNEAQ (reference sequence). Trimming took off 1 base at V and 4 bases at J, with 15 bases between the two ends. The CDR3 reads CASSLGTRDLADTQYF. The CDR3 DNA reads as TGTGCCAGCAGCTTAGGTACTAGAGATCTTGCAGATACGCAGTATTTT.

V usage is TRBV6-5 and J usage is TRBJ1-4, with 7 nucleotides matching TRBD1. This CDR3 is 15 amino acids long. V was clipped by 11 bases and J by 0 bases; unmatched bases: 9. Germline V gene lookup returns CDR1 MNHEY and CDR2 SVGAGI. The CDR3 DNA follows: TGTGCCCGAGGGGTTCAGGGGGCAACTAATGAAAAACTGTTTTTT. Its protein product is CARGVQGATNEKLFF.

The V gene is TRBV10-3, the J gene TRBJ2-7; TRBD2 might be the D (5 bases). The germline V and J ends were trimmed by 2 bases and 4 bases, with 12 bases remaining between them. Germline V lookup: CDR1 ENHRY, CDR2 SYGVKD. The CDR3 extends over 14 amino acids. CDR3 coding DNA: TGTGCCATCAGTGAGGACCAAACGGGGTACGAGCAGTACTTC. Protein: CAISEDQTGYEQYF.

This clone was detected only a few times. The chain combines TRBV19 with TRBJ2-3; 14 nucleotides align to TRBD2. This CDR3 region has 20 residues. Germline loops: CDR1 LNHDA, CDR2 SQIVND (reference sequence). With V trimmed by 6 bases and J by 3 bases, 17 bases remained unmatched. The CDR3 nucleotides are TGTGCCAGTAGCGAAGGGGGACTAGCGGGAGTAATTGAGGCAACAGATACGCAGTATTTT. Its protein is CASSEGGLAGVIEATDTQYF.

The sample holds a few counts of this clone. CDR3 residues: CASSPPSGAFTEAFF. In nucleotides, the CDR3 is TGTGCCAGCTCACCACCTTCAGGGGCTTTCACTGAAGCTTTCTTT. The rearrangement links TRBV18 to TRBJ1-1; a weak D match, TRBD1 (6 bases). V was trimmed by 0 bases and J by 4 bases, leaving 12 bases between them. CDR1 KGHSH and CDR2 LQKENI come from the germline V gene. The CDR3 is made up of 15 amino acids. Full variable domain (remainder filled in from reference TRBV18 and TRBJ1-1): NAGVMQNPRHLVRRRGQEARLRCSPMKGHSHVYWYRQLPEEGLKFMVYLQKENIIDESGMPKERFSAEFPKEGPSILRIQQVVRGDSAAYFCASSPPSGAFTEAFFGQGTRLTVV.

The rearrangement uses TRBV20-1 and TRBJ1-1; D gene unclear. Per germline, CDR1 DFQATT and CDR2 SNEGSKA (reference sequence). The length of the CDR3 is 11 residues. CDR3 sequence reads: CSLRQNTEAFF. Here the CDR3 DNA reads TGCAGCCTCAGACAGAACACTGAAGCTTTCTTT.

The chain joins TRBV11-3 to TRBJ2-2; 8 bases align to TRBD2. V shed 0 bases and J 3 bases; nucleotides not matched to a gene: 12. This CDR3 is built from 19 residues. Germline V lookup: CDR1 SGHNT, CDR2 YENEEA. The CDR3 region is CASSLENTAAGEDTGELFF. The CDR3 nucleotides are TGTGCCAGCAGCTTAGAGAACACCGCAGCGGGAGAGGACACCGGGGAGCTGTTTTTT.

The V call is TRBV2, the J call TRBJ2-6; D gene uncertain. CDR3 length equals 16 residues. The V and J ends lost 10 bases and 0 bases respectively, with 16 bases between them. Looked up from germline, CDR1 is SNHLY and CDR2 is FYNNEI. The CDR3 sequence: CANGQQRPSGANVLTF. The DNA of the CDR3 is TGTGCCAACGGTCAACAGAGACCCTCTGGGGCCAACGTCCTGACTTTC.

This rearrangement joins TRBV5-4 to TRBJ1-2, with 7 bases fitting TRBD1. From germline, CDR1 is SGHNT and CDR2 YYREEE (reference sequence). V was pared by 4 bases and J by 4 bases, with 10 bases of the junction left unmatched. This CDR3 has 15 amino acids. CDR3 DNA: TGTGCCAGCAGCCTTGACAGGGACGCTCTCTATGGCTACACCTTC. Protein product: CASSLDRDALYGYTF.

This sequence joins TRBV5-1 and TRBJ2-3, with 11 bases identical to TRBD2. J gave up 6 bases and V 5 bases, and 11 bases lay outside the gene matches. This CDR3 contains 16 residues. From germline, CDR1 is SGHRS and CDR2 YFSETQ. CDR3 loop: CASSAASGRTLDTQYF. The CDR3 DNA sequence: TGCGCCAGCAGTGCCGCTAGCGGGAGGACGTTGGATACGCAGTATTTT.

The chain recombines TRBV7-9 with TRBJ1-4, with D perhaps TRBD1 (5 bases). Trimming left V 6 bases short and J 6 bases short, with 17 bases between. Germline-derived CDR1 and CDR2 are SEHNR and FQNEAQ (reference sequence). This CDR3 comprises 15 residues. The CDR3 loop is CASRSGHRQHEKLFF. As DNA, the CDR3 is TGTGCCAGCAGATCTGGGCACAGGCAACATGAAAAACTGTTTTTT.

This chain links TRBV4-1 with TRBJ2-2; D remains ambiguous. V shed 4 bases and J shed 4 bases, with 13 bases lying between them. The CDR3 contains 15 residues. The germline V gene has CDR1 MGHRA and CDR2 YSYEKL. The CDR3 loop reads CASSPRWSVTGELFF. In DNA, the CDR3 is TGCGCCAGCAGCCCACGTTGGTCGGTCACCGGGGAGCTGTTTTTT.

Here the CDR3 reads CASSESMGLAGGNIQYF. Written as DNA, the CDR3 is TGTGCCAGCAGTGAGAGTATGGGTCTAGCGGGTGGAAACATTCAGTACTTC. This rearrangement joins TRBV25-1 to TRBJ2-4; 8 bases fit TRBD2. Germline V gene data show CDR1 as MGHDK and CDR2 as SYGVNS. V trimming: 3 bases; J trimming: 6 bases; junction bases outside the gene matches: 13. The CDR3 consists of 17 residues.

The V call is TRBV23-1, the J call TRBJ1-3; D ambiguous. TRBV23-1 is treated as an ORF (open reading frame) with a function not yet certain. The CDR3 extends over 16 amino acids. The ends were cut back, 0 bases at V and 0 bases at J, with 9 bases in the middle. The CDR3 loop is CASSQSEESSGNTIYF. The DNA of the CDR3 is TGCGCCAGCAGTCAATCTGAGGAGAGCTCTGGAAACACCATATATTTT.

This clone showed up just a few times. This chain connects TRBV10-3 to TRBJ2-1; TRBD2 aligns across 8 bases. The CDR3 has 17 amino acids. V lost 3 bases and J lost 8; bases outside the gene matches: 15. Germline CDR1 reads ENHRY; CDR2 reads SYGVKD. CDR3 in amino acids: CAISDPTSAGVPHEQFF. DNA of the CDR3: TGTGCCATCAGTGATCCGACTAGCGCGGGAGTTCCCCATGAGCAGTTCTTC.

The DNA of the CDR3 is TGTGCCAGCAGCTTAGAACAGAGGACAGCCTACGAGCAGTACTTC. This codes for CASSLEQRTAYEQYF. This chain joins TRBV7-9 and TRBJ2-7; D perhaps matches TRBD1 (6 bases). Germline assignment: CDR1 SEHNR and CDR2 FQNEAQ (reference sequence). The CDR3 loop spans 15 amino acids. V was shortened by 1 base and J by 2 bases, with 12 bases between the two germline ends.

This sequence joins TRBV5-4 and TRBJ2-1; 8 bases are a match to TRBD2. The CDR3 is made up of 15 amino acids. Trimming removed 0 bases from V and 7 bases from J; junction bases left unmatched: 6. Germline V CDR1 and CDR2: SGHNT, YYREEE (reference sequence). The CDR3 region has the DNA TGTGCCAGCAGCTTGGTGGCGGGAGGTGGGAATGAGCAGTTCTTC. Translating it yields CASSLVAGGGNEQFF.

The chain uses TRBV4-3 and TRBJ2-7; D may be TRBD1 (5 bases). This CDR3 is built from 15 residues. Germline assignment: CDR1 LGHNA and CDR2 YSLEER. Deletions cut 0 bases from V and 7 bases from J, with 16 bases between. CDR3 nucleotides: TGCGCCAGCAGCCAAGAGGGGCACGGTGCCGAGGAGCAGTACTTC. Translation gives CASSQEGHGAEEQYF.